A selection of T cell receptor beta chains follows, all from one sample in a study of T cells in Graves' hyperthyroidism and ophthalmopathy. TCRdb reanalysed the multiplex PCR reads using MiXCR and keeps one entry per CDR3 protein. The sample gives about 480,000 distinct CDR3 sequences, around 24% of which show up once; approximately 10% is in the top ten. Sequencing was done on a sample of blood. Every receptor here comes from a young woman with Graves' ophthalmopathy. The CDR3 runs from the conserved cysteine through the conserved F or W. Fields, in order: D gene, clone size, V gene, J gene, CDR3 DNA, CDR3 protein. A D gene is named only where the DNA matches it firmly. Not every row has a clone size; where given, it reads once, few, many or a size class.

TRBD1,-,TRBV10-3,TRBJ2-7,TGTGCCCTCAGTGAGCTTCCCGGGACAGGGAACGACGAGCAGTACTTC,CALSELPGTGNDEQYF
TRBD2,-,TRBV20-1,TRBJ2-6,TGCAGTGCTAGAGGAGGGACTAGCGGGAGTGTTGGTGGGGCCAACGTCCTGACTTTC,CSARGGTSGSVGGANVLTF
-,many,TRBV6-5,TRBJ1-2,TGTGCCAGCAGTTACTCGCCCAGCTGGGGCTACACCTTC,CASSYSPSWGYTF
TRBD2,few,TRBV20-1,TRBJ2-5,TGCAGTGCTAATCCCGGGAGGGCCCAAGAGACCCAGTACTTC,CSANPGRAQETQYF
-,few,TRBV11-2,TRBJ2-6,TGTGCCAGCAGCTTGGGGTCTCCGGCTGGGGCCAACGTCCTGACTTTC,CASSLGSPAGANVLTF
TRBD2,few,TRBV9,TRBJ2-5,TGTGCCAGCAGCCCCGGACTAGCGGAGTACCAAGAGACCCAGTACTTC,CASSPGLAEYQETQYF
TRBD2,few,TRBV12-3/TRBV12-4,TRBJ2-2,TGTGCCAGCAGTGAGACTAGCGGGAGTCTTACGAACACCGGGGAGCTGTTTTTT,CASSETSGSLTNTGELFF
-,many,TRBV6-1,TRBJ2-7,TGTGCCAGCAGTGAATTCTGGCAGGGGGTGGAGGGCTACGAGCAGTACTTC,CASSEFWQGVEGYEQYF
-,many,TRBV28,TRBJ2-5,TGTGCCAGCAGCGACAGGACTCAAGAGACCCAGTACTTC,CASSDRTQETQYF
-,many,TRBV27,TRBJ2-5,TGTGCCAGCAGTACGGACGGCTTAATAAAGACCCAGTACTTC,CASSTDGLIKTQYF
-,many,TRBV29-1,TRBJ1-1,TGCAGCGTTAGGCGAAATCCCGACACTGAAGCTTTCTTT,CSVRRNPDTEAFF
-,few,TRBV6-1,TRBJ1-1,TGTGCCAGCAGTGTGCCATACCGGGCAGCGCCTTTGAACACTGAAGCTTTCTTT,CASSVPYRAAPLNTEAFF
-,-,TRBV7-8,TRBJ2-5,TGTGCCAGCAGCTGGGCGGTAAAGGGCCAAGAGACCCAGTACTTC,CASSWAVKGQETQYF
TRBD1,many,TRBV6-2/TRBV6-3,TRBJ2-2,TGTGCCAGCACCTGGGACAGGGCGAACACCGGGGAGCTGTTTTTT,CASTWDRANTGELFF
-,many,TRBV12-3/TRBV12-4,TRBJ1-2,TGTGCCAGCTCGGGGATGGACTATGGCTACACCTTC,CASSGMDYGYTF
-,many,TRBV20-1,TRBJ1-1,TGCAGTGCTAGAGATTGGGGTATTCCGGCTTTCTTT,CSARDWGIPAFF
TRBD1,many,TRBV19,TRBJ2-7,TGTGCCAGTAGTGCAACAGGGGTTTCCTACGAGCAGTACTTC,CASSATGVSYEQYF
-,-,TRBV5-1,TRBJ2-7,TGCGCCAGCAGCTTGGCGGGGGCAGGGACTAACTACGAGCAGTACTTC,CASSLAGAGTNYEQYF
-,many,TRBV2,TRBJ1-5,TGTGCCAGCAGTCCAATGGATAGCAATCAGCCCCAGCATTTT,CASSPMDSNQPQHF
-,-,TRBV5-1,TRBJ2-2,TGCGCCAGCGGCACTAGAGAGCCGCAGGCCGGGGAGCTGTTTTTT,CASGTREPQAGELFF
-,-,TRBV24-1,TRBJ1-2,TGTGCCACCCGAGGACATGACTATGGCTACACCTTC,CATRGHDYGYTF
TRBD2,many,TRBV7-2,TRBJ2-7,TGTGCCAGCAGCGCTAGCGGGAGTTTTTCCTACGAGCAGTACTTC,CASSASGSFSYEQYF
TRBD1,many,TRBV5-1,TRBJ2-7,TGCGCCAGCAGCAGGGAACAGGGGGCTTACGAGCAGTACTTC,CASSREQGAYEQYF
-,many,TRBV7-9,TRBJ2-7,TGTGCCAGCAGCCCGACCCCCGCCTACGAGCAGTACTTC,CASSPTPAYEQYF
-,many,TRBV18,TRBJ1-2,TGTGCCAGCTCACCGGTAGGGGACTTCTATGGCTACACCTTC,CASSPVGDFYGYTF
-,-,TRBV6-1,TRBJ1-1,TGTGCCAGCAGAATCGGACGGGTAAACACTGAAGCTTTCTTT,CASRIGRVNTEAFF
-,many,TRBV12-3/TRBV12-4,TRBJ2-4,TGTGCCAGCAGCCCCAACATAGGATCCATTCAGTACTTC,CASSPNIGSIQYF
-,many,TRBV4-2,TRBJ2-7,TGTGCCAGCAGCCAAGAACGGGGGGCTAATTACGAGCAGTACTTC,CASSQERGANYEQYF
-,many,TRBV20-1,TRBJ1-1,TGCAGTGCTACCAGACGGGGGGCGCGGACTGAAGCTTTCTTT,CSATRRGARTEAFF
TRBD1,many,TRBV7-9,TRBJ1-1,TGTGCCAGCAGGTTGAACAGGGGAGAGGGTGAAGCTTTCTTT,CASRLNRGEGEAFF
TRBD1,-,TRBV12-3/TRBV12-4,TRBJ2-2,TGTGCCAGCAGTCTGGACAGGGGTACGGTCGGGGAGCTGTTTTTT,CASSLDRGTVGELFF
TRBD1,-,TRBV20-1,TRBJ1-6,TGCAGTGCTAGCAGGGGGAGGGATTCACCCCTCCACTTT,CSASRGRDSPLHF
-,-,TRBV6-1,TRBJ1-5,TGTGCCAGCAGTGGGGGGTGGGTTGGCAATCAGCCCCAGCATTTT,CASSGGWVGNQPQHF
-,-,TRBV12-3/TRBV12-4,TRBJ2-4,TGTGCCAGCAGCCCCAGGGGAGATCGACTAGCCAAAAACATTCAGTACTTC,CASSPRGDRLAKNIQYF
-,many,TRBV4-3,TRBJ1-3,TGCGCCAGCAGCCAAGGGGGCCACTCTGGAAACACCATATATTTT,CASSQGGHSGNTIYF
TRBD1,many,TRBV6-5,TRBJ2-7,TGTGCCAGCAGTTCGACAGGGGGCGTCTATACCTACGAGCAGTACTTC,CASSSTGGVYTYEQYF
-,-,TRBV30,TRBJ1-1,TGTGCCTGGAGTCTGTGGCAGGGGTATGAAGCTTTCTTT,CAWSLWQGYEAFF
-,many,TRBV27,TRBJ2-7,TGTGCCAGCAGACTCGACAGTTTTTCCTACGAGCAGTACTTC,CASRLDSFSYEQYF
-,-,TRBV2,TRBJ1-1,TGTGCCAGCAGTGAAGATGTCACTGAAGCTTTCTTT,CASSEDVTEAFF
TRBD2,many,TRBV5-1,TRBJ2-2,TGCGCCAGCACGCCGGGACTAGCGGGATTTGGGGAGCTGTTTTTT,CASTPGLAGFGELFF
TRBD2,few,TRBV6-1,TRBJ2-7,TGTGCCACCGCGACCGGGACTAGAGGAGGCGAGCAGTACTTC,CATATGTRGGEQYF
-,many,TRBV11-2,TRBJ1-1,TGTGCCAGCAGCTTAGACTCAAGGTCTCGTACTGAAGCTTTCTTT,CASSLDSRSRTEAFF
-,many,TRBV28,TRBJ2-7,TGTGCCAGCAGACGCAGGGTCCCTTTCTCCTACGAGCAGTACTTC,CASRRRVPFSYEQYF
TRBD1,many,TRBV28,TRBJ2-7,TGTGCCAGCAGTGTAACCGGGACAGGGGGTTTCTACGAGCAGTACTTC,CASSVTGTGGFYEQYF
-,many,TRBV6-2/TRBV6-3,TRBJ2-7,TGTGCCAGCAGTTATTTATACCCCCCCTACGAGCAGTACTTC,CASSYLYPPYEQYF
-,many,TRBV12-3/TRBV12-4,TRBJ1-2,TGTGCCAGCAGTTTCGGTACTCACTATGGCTACACCTTC,CASSFGTHYGYTF
-,many,TRBV5-1,TRBJ2-2,TGCGCCAGCAGCTTGCCCAGGGAGAACACCGGGGAGCTGTTTTTT,CASSLPRENTGELFF
-,-,TRBV10-2,TRBJ1-2,TGCGCCAGCAGTGAAGTGGCAGCCATCTATTCAGGCTACACCTTC,CASSEVAAIYSGYTF
-,many,TRBV2,TRBJ2-5,TGTGCCAGCGGAAGAGCGGCCCCTGGGGAGGAGACCCAGTACTTC,CASGRAAPGEETQYF
TRBD1,many,TRBV20-1,TRBJ2-7,TGCAGTGCGAACTCTCGGACAGGGGCCTACGAGCAGTACTTC,CSANSRTGAYEQYF
-,many,TRBV19,TRBJ1-2,TGTGCCAGTAGTAAACGGACAGTAAACTATGGCTACACCTTC,CASSKRTVNYGYTF